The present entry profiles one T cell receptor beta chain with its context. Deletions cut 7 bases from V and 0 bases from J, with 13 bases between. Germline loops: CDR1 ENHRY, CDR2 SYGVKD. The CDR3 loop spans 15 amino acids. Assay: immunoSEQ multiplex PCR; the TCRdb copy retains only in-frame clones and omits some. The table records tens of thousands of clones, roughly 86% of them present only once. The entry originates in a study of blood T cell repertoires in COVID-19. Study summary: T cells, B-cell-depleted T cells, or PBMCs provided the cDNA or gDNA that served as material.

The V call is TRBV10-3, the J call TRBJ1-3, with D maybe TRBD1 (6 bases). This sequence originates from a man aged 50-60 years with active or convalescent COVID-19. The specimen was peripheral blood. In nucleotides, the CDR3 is TGTGCCATCACCGACGGACAGAGCTCTGGAAACACCATATATTTT. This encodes CAITDGQSSGNTIYF.